This T cell receptor (beta chain) appears in the sequencing data of a study of post-analysis software for immune sequencing data (dated by TCRdb to about 2015). With respect to the entire study: The recorded disease courses included relapsing-remitting, secondary progressive and progressive-relapsing multiple sclerosis, and some patients had no subtype annotation. A subset of samples was prepared in parallel using single-end sample barcoding, then pooled and co-amplified after Illumina adapter ligation. Patient repertoires were compared against 11 to 12 previously published healthy control repertoires from donors aged about 6 to 28 years. Paper-wide results and their limitations: Normalized Chao1 diversity was significantly lower in multiple sclerosis patients than controls, suggesting substantial peripheral T-cell clonal expansion. The multiple sclerosis patient group was slightly younger than the control group. Direct clustering with F measure revealed strong co-clustering of samples prepared in the same batch, which led to a batch-effect correction. Roughly 5 TRBV segments, including TRBV5-6, TRBV5-1 and TRBV20-1, were significantly more frequent in patients than controls.

TCR beta repertoires were profiled from peripheral blood of roughly 13 young patients with multiple sclerosis to demonstrate the VDJtools post-analysis software. The multiple sclerosis patients were children and adolescents ranging in age from about 6 to 17 years. As for this clonotype: The target of this receptor is not known. No per-base quality is available; no much larger clone lies one base away.

Library preparation was by PCR. Sequenced using an Illumina HiSeq 2500. To reduce PCR and sequencing biases, unique molecular identifiers were incorporated into the TCR beta cDNA libraries. Some 500,000 cDNA molecules were obtained for every 1 to 10 million input T cells, so each molecule roughly corresponded to one T cell. The patient libraries were prepared and sequenced using the same protocol as the earlier healthy control dataset. Samples belonging to the same batch were prepared together, multiplexed and sequenced on a shared HiSeq lane. On the authors' methods: Raw barcoded reads were processed with MIGEC, discarding single-read molecular identifier groups before consensus assembly and CDR3 extraction. Clonotype tables were post-analysed with VDJtools, and diversity was normalized by down-sampling all datasets to the smallest sample size. To correct batch-related cross-sample contamination, repertoire overlap clustering matched CDR3 amino acid sequences but not nucleotide sequences. TCRdb trimmed the raw reads at Q25, called clones with MiXCR and kept productive beta chains. Identical CDR3 protein sequences are pooled into one entry, listed with their most common genes and DNA. These V and J calls originate from TCRdb's pipeline instead of the authors' own analysis. In all, the sample holds a few hundred thousand distinct CDR3 sequences, and under 55% of those were seen once. About 12% of the sample is held by the ten biggest clonotypes.

The CDR3, cysteine through phenylalanine, is 14 amino acids long. Only the CDR3 DNA is retained, 42 bases long and in frame from the first base. V is trimmed back by 7 bases and J by 3 bases, and the junction contains 7 bases that no gene match accounts for. CDR1 and CDR2, looked up from the germline V gene, are SGHRS and YFSETQ. The origin of this receptor is a girl aged 5 to 17 with multiple sclerosis. The sequence links TRBV5-1 to TRBJ2-7, with 10 bases in between that match TRBD1. The sequencing sample was made of blood. The CDR3 loop reads CASGPGQGDYEQYF. The nucleotide sequence reads TGCGCCAGCGGCCCTGGACAGGGGGACTACGAGCAGTACTTC.